The 19 T cell receptor beta chains in this list originate from one sample, sequenced in a study of blood T cell repertoires in COVID-19. TCRdb's copy holds only in-frame clones and misses some; the assay was immunoSEQ multiplex PCR. The sample records about 220,000 clones, just under 85% being singletons. The sequencing sample was made of PBMCs or T cells enriched from blood (not recorded which). Receptors were obtained from a woman in her thirties or forties with acute COVID-19.

The genes are TRBV23-1 and TRBJ2-3; TRBD2 aligns across 7 bases. TRBV23-1 is known as an ORF, though its function is uncertain. The CDR3 is 17 residues long. V dropped 6 bases and J dropped 4; count of bases not matched to a gene: 16. CDR3 nucleotides: TGCGCCAGCAGCCGAATAGGGGCGGGGGTAACATCAGATACGCAGTATTTT. As protein: CASSRIGAGVTSDTQYF.

CDR3 nucleotides: TGTGCCAGCAGCTCTCTAGCGTCCACCGGGGAGCTGTTTTTT. This sequence encodes CASSSLASTGELFF. This sequence joins TRBV5-5 and TRBJ2-2, with a tentative D call TRBD2 (6 bases). Looked up from germline, CDR1 is SGHKS and CDR2 is YYEKEE (reference sequence). The CDR3 loop spans 14 amino acids. The germline V and J ends were trimmed by 3 bases and 4 bases, with 10 bases remaining between them.

This sequence joins TRBV6-5 and TRBJ2-1; 8 nucleotides agree with TRBD1. This CDR3 is 14 amino acids long. Germline V gene lookup returns CDR1 MNHEY and CDR2 SVGAGI. The J segment lost 8 bases and the V segment lost 6 bases, leaving 9 bases of the junction unmatched. CDR3 residues: CASSGQGKWDEQFF. In DNA form, the CDR3 reads TGTGCCAGCAGCGGACAGGGCAAGTGGGATGAGCAGTTCTTC.

The chain links TRBV6-5 to TRBJ1-1; unclear D gene. With 10 bases removed from V and 0 bases from J, the gap between germline ends came to 15 bases. Germline V CDR1 and CDR2: MNHEY, SVGAGI. The CDR3 has 14 residues. CDR3 protein: CATQVDFLNTEAFF. DNA of the CDR3: TGTGCCACCCAGGTCGATTTCCTGAACACTGAAGCTTTCTTT.

J is TRBJ1-2 and V is TRBV25-1; D is possibly TRBD1 (5 bases). V was cut by 5 bases and J by 3 bases, with 10 bases left in between. The CDR3 totals 13 residues. Germline-derived CDR1 and CDR2 are MGHDK and SYGVNS. Written as DNA, the CDR3 is TGTGCCAGCAGTATAAGCAGGGACTATGGCTACACCTTC. This sequence encodes CASSISRDYGYTF.

The chain recombines TRBV4-1 with TRBJ2-1; D unresolved. Germline V gene sequence: CDR1 MGHRA, CDR2 YSYEKL. The germline V and J ends were trimmed by 2 bases and 5 bases, with 16 bases remaining between them. The CDR3 spans 16 residues. This CDR3 is CASSQSPSPSDNEQFF. CDR3 bases: TGCGCCAGCAGCCAATCTCCCAGCCCAAGCGACAATGAGCAGTTCTTC.

The genes are TRBV14 and TRBJ1-4; 7 bases are shared with TRBD1. Trimming at V came to 5 bases and at J to 8 bases, leaving 11 bases not matched to a gene. The CDR3 consists of 15 residues. The germline V gene encodes CDR1 SGHDN and CDR2 FVKESK. CDR3 sequence reads: CASSAYRQGNEKLFF. CDR3 in DNA: TGTGCCAGCAGCGCCTACCGACAGGGTAACGAAAAACTGTTTTTT.

The rearrangement joins TRBV5-1 to TRBJ2-5; no clear D. The CDR3 extends over 13 amino acids. V lost 4 bases, J lost 2 bases, and 9 bases lay in between. Looked up from germline, CDR1 is SGHRS and CDR2 is YFSETQ. This CDR3 reads CASSLELQETQYF. The CDR3 bases are TGCGCCAGCAGCCTGGAGCTACAAGAGACCCAGTACTTC.

This clone has only a few counts. The chain uses TRBV27 and TRBJ2-7; TRBD1 is a possible D gene (6 bases). Germline assignment: CDR1 MNHEY and CDR2 SMNVEV (reference sequence). This CDR3 is 14 amino acids long. Trimming shortened V by 5 bases and J by 2 bases, and 13 bases separated the two germline ends. The CDR3 region has the DNA TGTGCCAGCAGTGGGCCGGGACACCCCTACGAGCAGTACTTC. Its protein product is CASSGPGHPYEQYF.

J is TRBJ2-5 and V is TRBV11-2; 10 bases map to TRBD2. Trimming removed 5 bases from V and 6 bases from J; junction bases left unmatched: 12. The CDR3 has 16 residues. CDR1 and CDR2 (germline): SGHAT, FQNNGV. The CDR3 loop is CASSPTAGGPLKTQYF. The CDR3 DNA reads as TGTGCCAGCAGCCCAACAGCGGGAGGGCCACTGAAGACCCAGTACTTC.

This chain uses TRBV5-5 with TRBJ1-2; D not resolved. Deletions cut 0 bases from V and 4 bases from J, with 10 bases between. Germline CDR1 is SGHKS and CDR2 is YYEKEE (reference sequence). The CDR3 contains 14 residues. For the CDR3, the DNA is TGTGCCAGCAGCTTGGACAGCCCTTCCTATGGCTACACCTTC. Protein product: CASSLDSPSYGYTF.

This rearrangement joins TRBV2 to TRBJ2-2; 12 nucleotides line up with TRBD2. This CDR3 comprises 18 residues. Germline CDR1 is SNHLY and CDR2 is FYNNEI. Losses at the gene ends were 5 bases for V and 5 bases for J; bases not matched to a gene: 12. CDR3 in DNA: TGTGCCAGCAGTCCCTCGGGGCTAGCGGGGGGGAGAACCGGGGAGCTGTTTTTT. Its translation: CASSPSGLAGGRTGELFF.

The chain carries TRBV6-5 and TRBJ1-5, with TRBD1 as a possible D gene (5 bases). With 6 bases removed from V and 4 bases from J, the gap between germline ends came to 10 bases. The CDR3 has 13 residues. Germline values: CDR1 MNHEY, CDR2 SVGAGI. The CDR3 nucleotides read TGTGCCAGCAGCCGGGGGGATAATCAGCCCCAGCATTTT. Its protein is CASSRGDNQPQHF.

This chain uses TRBV28 with TRBJ1-2; TRBD1 aligns across 7 bases. After removal of 5 bases from V and 14 bases from J, the junction contained 11 bases not matched to a gene. The germline V gene has CDR1 MDHEN and CDR2 SYDVKM. The CDR3 has 12 residues. The DNA of the CDR3 is TGTGCCAGCAGTAAAGGACAGGCCTTTCGTACCTTC. Amino acid sequence: CASSKGQAFRTF.

The chain employs TRBV18 and TRBJ2-7; D perhaps matches TRBD1 (6 bases). With 2 bases removed from V and 4 bases from J, the gap between germline ends came to 12 bases. The CDR3 spans 14 residues. The germline gives CDR1 KGHSH, CDR2 LQKENI. In DNA form, the CDR3 reads TGTGCCAGCTCACCAGGACAGACATCTTACGAGCAGTACTTC. Translated, it gives CASSPGQTSYEQYF. Variable domain in full (rest from reference TRBV18 and TRBJ2-7): NAGVMQNPRHLVRRRGQEARLRCSPMKGHSHVYWYRQLPEEGLKFMVYLQKENIIDESGMPKERFSAEFPKEGPSILRIQQVVRGDSAAYFCASSPGQTSYEQYFGPGTRLTVT.

In its sample, this clone was seen once. In nucleotides, the CDR3 is TGTGCCAGTAGTCCTCGACCCCGGGACAGTTTCAATCAGCCCCAGCATTTT. Encoded protein: CASSPRPRDSFNQPQHF. The chain employs TRBV19 and TRBJ1-5, with 7 bases lining up with TRBD1. This CDR3 contains 17 residues. J lost 3 bases, V lost 5 bases, and 13 bases had no gene match. In germline, CDR1 is LNHDA, CDR2 SQIVND (reference sequence).

J is TRBJ1-3 and V is TRBV5-1; TRBD1 matches 8 bases. The CDR3 totals 16 residues. Per germline, CDR1 SGHRS and CDR2 YFSETQ. With 2 bases clipped from V and 1 base from J, the junction kept 5 bases outside the gene matches. CDR3 region: CASSLLGQGSGNTIYF. CDR3 nucleotides: TGCGCCAGCAGCTTATTAGGACAGGGTTCTGGAAACACCATATATTTT.

This clone has only one observation. The chain has TRBV7-8 and TRBJ2-1; no clear D gene. V lost 3 bases and J 6 bases, leaving 3 bases between the germline ends. Germline V gives CDR1 SGHVS, CDR2 FQNEAQ. The CDR3 extends over 11 amino acids. In DNA, the CDR3 is TGTGCCAGCAGCTTTCGCAATGAGCAGTTCTTC. Translation gives CASSFRNEQFF.

This clone was detected once. J is TRBJ2-7 and V is TRBV10-3; 9 nucleotides line up with TRBD1. This CDR3 contains 13 residues. Germline V lookup: CDR1 ENHRY, CDR2 SYGVKD. The trim removed 10 bases at V and 1 base at J, leaving 5 bases unmatched. The DNA of the CDR3 is TGTGCCAATCGGGGGACAGGGTCCTACGAGCAGTACTTC. Its translation: CANRGTGSYEQYF.